One and the same sample provided the 12 T cell receptor beta chains below, sequenced in a study of blood T cells in healthy people across ages. A second roughly 6 to 11 cycle PCR used barcoded and J-beta primers. MiXCR was run by TCRdb on the 5' RACE reads, yielding one entry per CDR3 protein. The sample records some 760,000 distinct CDR3 sequences, roughly 25% being singletons. The same data also went into a second study, on T cells of mothers and their children.

Sequencing was carried out using blood. The receptors were sampled from a boy younger than 18 in good health.

The chain links TRBV2 to TRBJ2-2; 7 bases agree with TRBD1. Germline trimming cut 6 bases from V and 5 bases from J; bases unmatched to any gene: 9. CDR1 and CDR2 (germline): SNHLY, FYNNEI. The CDR3 has 15 residues. The chain's CDR3 is CASSDDRVHTGELFF. CDR3 coding DNA: TGTGCCAGCAGCGACGACAGGGTACATACCGGGGAGCTGTTTTTT.

Here the CDR3 reads CASTRTDQETQYF. For the CDR3, the DNA is TGTGCCAGCACTCGGACTGATCAAGAGACCCAGTACTTC. The J gene is TRBJ2-5, the V gene TRBV12-3 or TRBV12-4; possibly TRBD2 for D (5 bases). Trimming shortened V by 7 bases and J by 2 bases, and 11 bases separated the two germline ends. The CDR3 is made up of 13 amino acids.

The chain has TRBV7-2 and TRBJ2-6, with D unclear. The V gene's germline CDR1 is SGHTA and CDR2 FQGNSA. V lost 4 bases to trimming and J lost 2 bases, with 9 bases between them. This CDR3 is built from 15 residues. The chain's CDR3 is CASSSPVAGANVLTF. The CDR3 DNA reads TGTGCCAGCAGCTCACCGGTGGCTGGGGCCAACGTCCTGACTTTC.

The chain joins TRBV29-1 to TRBJ2-7; D unclear. This CDR3 is built from 11 residues. V dropped 4 bases and J dropped 2 bases, with 6 bases sitting between them. CDR1 and CDR2 from the germline V gene are SQVTM and ANQGSEA. The CDR3 nucleotides are TGCAGCGTTGTCGTGACCTACGAGCAGTACTTC. Translation gives CSVVVTYEQYF.

The rearrangement uses TRBV24-1 and TRBJ2-3; a weak D match, TRBD1 (8 bases). V lost 10 bases to trimming and J lost 3 bases, with 16 bases between them. Germline V gives CDR1 KGHDR, CDR2 SFDVKD. There are 14 residues in the CDR3. The CDR3 spells CATEDRGGTDTQYF. The DNA for the CDR3 is TGTGCCACGGAAGACAGGGGAGGGACAGATACGCAGTATTTT.

This clonotype was seen only a few times. The chain joins TRBV5-6 to TRBJ2-1; TRBD2 matches at 11 bases. J gave up 5 bases and V 3 bases, and 7 bases lay outside the gene matches. This CDR3 is 16 amino acids long. Germline V gene data show CDR1 as SGHDT and CDR2 as YYEEEE. The CDR3 loop is CASSSPLAGDNNEQFF. The CDR3, as DNA: TGTGCCAGCAGCTCCCCACTAGCGGGAGACAACAATGAGCAGTTCTTC.

The gene calls are TRBV12-3 or TRBV12-4 and TRBJ2-1; 12 nucleotides align to TRBD2. The CDR3 consists of 18 residues. J gave up 2 bases and V 6 bases, and 11 bases lay outside the gene matches. The CDR3 loop is CASRSSGGAFSAYNEQFF. The CDR3 DNA reads TGTGCCAGCAGGTCTAGCGGGGGGGCTTTTAGCGCCTACAATGAGCAGTTCTTC.

This sequence joins TRBV6-2 or TRBV6-3 and TRBJ2-1; TRBD2 agrees at 11 bases. Per the germline V gene, CDR1 is MNHEY and CDR2 is SVGEGT. V lost 6 bases and J lost 0; bases outside the gene matches: 13. This CDR3 contains 19 residues. CDR3 sequence (DNA): TGTGCCAGCAGCCGGCTTAGCGGGGGGGTCGGTAGCTCCTACAATGAGCAGTTCTTC. It is translated as CASSRLSGGVGSSYNEQFF.

This clonotype was detected a few times. The chain employs TRBV29-1 and TRBJ2-3; tentative D call: TRBD2 (6 bases). CDR3 length: 14 amino acids. Trimming took 7 bases from V and 4 from J, leaving 18 bases between them. Germline V gene data show CDR1 as SQVTM and CDR2 as ANQGSEA. The CDR3 region is CSAYGPIAADTQYF. The CDR3, as DNA: TGCAGCGCGTACGGGCCCATAGCGGCAGATACGCAGTATTTT.

This clonotype has a handful of counts. This chain joins TRBV29-1 and TRBJ2-4; D possibly corresponds to TRBD2 (7 bases). Trimming stripped 4 bases from V and 8 bases from J, with 15 bases between. The CDR3 contains 13 residues. Germline values: CDR1 SQVTM, CDR2 ANQGSEA. This CDR3 is CSVVTGGGDIQYF. The CDR3 coding sequence is TGCAGCGTTGTGACGGGGGGCGGGGACATTCAGTACTTC.

J is TRBJ1-4 and V is TRBV10-3; D remains unclear. Per germline, CDR1 ENHRY and CDR2 SYGVKD. V gave up 3 bases and J gave up 7 bases, with 9 bases separating them. The CDR3 is 13 residues long. The CDR3 coding sequence is TGTGCCATCAGTGACCGGACGGGTGAAAAACTGTTTTTT. Translated, it gives CAISDRTGEKLFF.

The rearrangement links TRBV6-1 to TRBJ1-4; 7 positions agree with TRBD1. In germline, CDR1 is MNHNS, CDR2 SASEGT. Losses at the gene ends were 6 bases for V and 7 bases for J; bases not matched to a gene: 17. The CDR3 totals 17 residues. CDR3 residues: CASSGNNGQVGREKLFF. Written as DNA, the CDR3 is TGTGCCAGCAGCGGAAACAATGGACAGGTCGGGCGTGAAAAACTGTTTTTT.